This entry describes one T cell receptor (beta chain). Its target is unknown. This sample was included in a study of CD8+CD57+ T cells in acquired aplastic anemia. Profiling of TCR beta VDJ combinations and CDR3 sequences used genomic DNA as template. Via MiXCR, TCRdb re-called the reads, giving one row per CDR3 protein. The sample records some 200,000 distinct CDR3 sequences, around half being singletons. Patients chosen for sequencing had shown CD8+CD57+ cell expansion by flow cytometry. Patients had received no therapy at the time of blood sampling. Germline V gene data show CDR1 as SGHVS and CDR2 as FNYEAQ. Trimming at V came to 5 bases and at J to 3 bases, leaving 5 bases not matched to a gene. The CDR3 is 15 amino acids. Study-level findings and limits: In common between the patients and the controls were approximately 28 CD8+ CDR3 sequences.

The specimen sequenced was sorted CD4+, CD8+, or CD8+CD57+ T cells (not recorded which) from PBMCs. The source of this sequence is a human donor with aplastic anemia. The V call is TRBV7-6, the J call TRBJ2-7, with 12 bases aligning to TRBD1. The CDR3 DNA reads as TGTGCCAGCAGCCAGGGACAGGGGGCGATCTACGAGCAGTACTTC. Amino acids: CASSQGQGAIYEQYF.